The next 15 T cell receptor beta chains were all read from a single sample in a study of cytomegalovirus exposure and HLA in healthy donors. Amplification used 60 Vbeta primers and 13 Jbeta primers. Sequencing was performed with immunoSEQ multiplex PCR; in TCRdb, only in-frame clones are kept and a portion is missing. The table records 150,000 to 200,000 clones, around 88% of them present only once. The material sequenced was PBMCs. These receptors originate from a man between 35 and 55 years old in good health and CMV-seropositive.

This chain's CDR3 is CASSTRTGRVDGNTIYF. The CDR3 DNA reads as TGTGCCAGTAGTACTCGGACAGGGCGGGTAGACGGAAACACCATATATTTT. This sequence joins TRBV19 and TRBJ1-3; 8 bases line up with TRBD1. The germline V gene encodes CDR1 LNHDA and CDR2 SQIVND (reference sequence). The CDR3 loop spans 17 amino acids. The trim removed 4 bases at V and 4 bases at J, leaving 12 bases unmatched.

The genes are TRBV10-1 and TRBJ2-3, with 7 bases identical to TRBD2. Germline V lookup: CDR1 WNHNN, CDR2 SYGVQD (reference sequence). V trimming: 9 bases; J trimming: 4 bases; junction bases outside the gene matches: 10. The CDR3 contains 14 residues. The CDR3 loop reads CASQGGSMPDTQYF. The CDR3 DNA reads TGCGCCAGTCAAGGCGGGAGTATGCCAGATACGCAGTATTTT.

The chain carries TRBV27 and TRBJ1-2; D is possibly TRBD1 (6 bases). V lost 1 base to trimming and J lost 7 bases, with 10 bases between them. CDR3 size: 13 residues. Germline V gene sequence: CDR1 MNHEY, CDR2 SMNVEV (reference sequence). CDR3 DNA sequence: TGTGCCAGCAGTTTATTGGGGGCGCGTGGCTACACCTTC. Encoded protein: CASSLLGARGYTF.

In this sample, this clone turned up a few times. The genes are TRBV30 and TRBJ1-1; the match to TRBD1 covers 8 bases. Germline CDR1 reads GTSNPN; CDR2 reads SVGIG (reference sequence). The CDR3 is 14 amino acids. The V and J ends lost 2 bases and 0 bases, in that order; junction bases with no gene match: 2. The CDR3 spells CAWSRTGMNTEAFF. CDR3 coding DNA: TGTGCCTGGAGTAGGACAGGGATGAACACTGAAGCTTTCTTT.

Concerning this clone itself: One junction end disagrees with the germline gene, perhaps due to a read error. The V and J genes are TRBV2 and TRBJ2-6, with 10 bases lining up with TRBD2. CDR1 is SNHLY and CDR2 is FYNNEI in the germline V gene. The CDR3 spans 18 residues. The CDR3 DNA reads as TGTGCCAGCAGTGGAGGGGCTAGCGGGAGCTCTGGGGCCAACGGCCTGACTTTC. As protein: CASSGGASGSSGANGLTF.

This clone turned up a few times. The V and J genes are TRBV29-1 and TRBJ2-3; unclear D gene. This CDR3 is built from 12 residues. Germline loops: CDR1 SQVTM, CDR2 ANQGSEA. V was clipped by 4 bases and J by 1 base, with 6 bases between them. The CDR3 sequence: CSVAQGTDTQYF. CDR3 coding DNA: TGCAGCGTTGCCCAGGGCACAGATACGCAGTATTTT.

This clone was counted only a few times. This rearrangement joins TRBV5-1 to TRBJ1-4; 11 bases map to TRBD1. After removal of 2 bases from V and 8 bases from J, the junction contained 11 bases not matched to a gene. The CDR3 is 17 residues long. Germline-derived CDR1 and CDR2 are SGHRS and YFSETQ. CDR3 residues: CASSFNLDRGRREKLFF. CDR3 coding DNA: TGCGCCAGCAGCTTCAACCTGGACAGGGGGCGGAGAGAAAAACTGTTTTTT.

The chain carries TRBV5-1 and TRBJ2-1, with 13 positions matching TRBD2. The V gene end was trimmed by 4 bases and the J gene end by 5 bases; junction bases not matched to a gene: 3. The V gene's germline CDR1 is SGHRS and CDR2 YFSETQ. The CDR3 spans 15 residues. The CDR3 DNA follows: TGCGCCAGCAGCCTAACTAGCGGGAGGGACAATGAGCAGTTCTTC. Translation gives CASSLTSGRDNEQFF.

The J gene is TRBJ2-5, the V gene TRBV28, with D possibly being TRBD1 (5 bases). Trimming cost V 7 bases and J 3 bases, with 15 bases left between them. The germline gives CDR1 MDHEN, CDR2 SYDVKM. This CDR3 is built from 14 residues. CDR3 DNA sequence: TGTGCCAGCAAGGCGGACATACGAGAAGAGACCCAGTACTTC. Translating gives CASKADIREETQYF. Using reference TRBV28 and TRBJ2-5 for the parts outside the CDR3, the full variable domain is DVKVTQSSRYLVKRTGEKVFLECVQDMDHENMFWYRQDPGLGLRLIYFSYDVKMKEKGDIPEGYSVSREKKERFSLILESASTNQTSMYLCASKADIREETQYFGPGTRLLVL.

The CDR3 spells CASSPSQGLGSFDEQYF. The DNA of the CDR3 is TGTGCCAGCAGCCCTTCGCAGGGACTAGGTTCGTTCGACGAGCAGTACTTC. The rearrangement uses TRBV28 and TRBJ2-7, with TRBD2 matching over 8 bases. Germline V gene lookup returns CDR1 MDHEN and CDR2 SYDVKM. This CDR3 is built from 17 residues. V dropped 6 bases and J dropped 5; count of bases not matched to a gene: 18.

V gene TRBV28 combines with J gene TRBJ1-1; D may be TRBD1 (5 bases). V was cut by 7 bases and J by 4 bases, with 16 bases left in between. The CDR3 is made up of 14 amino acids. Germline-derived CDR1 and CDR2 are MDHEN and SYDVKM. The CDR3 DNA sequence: TGTGCCAGCACCGCCCAAGCTAGGGGCACTGAAGCTTTCTTT. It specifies CASTAQARGTEAFF. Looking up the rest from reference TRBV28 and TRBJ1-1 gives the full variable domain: DVKVTQSSRYLVKRTGEKVFLECVQDMDHENMFWYRQDPGLGLRLIYFSYDVKMKEKGDIPEGYSVSREKKERFSLILESASTNQTSMYLCASTAQARGTEAFFGQGTRLTVV.

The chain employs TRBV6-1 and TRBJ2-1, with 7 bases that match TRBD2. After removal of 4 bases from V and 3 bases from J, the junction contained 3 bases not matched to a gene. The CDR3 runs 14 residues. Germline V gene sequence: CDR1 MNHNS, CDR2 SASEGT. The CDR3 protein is CASSVRDYYNEQFF. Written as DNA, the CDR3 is TGTGCCAGCAGTGTTCGGGACTACTACAATGAGCAGTTCTTC.

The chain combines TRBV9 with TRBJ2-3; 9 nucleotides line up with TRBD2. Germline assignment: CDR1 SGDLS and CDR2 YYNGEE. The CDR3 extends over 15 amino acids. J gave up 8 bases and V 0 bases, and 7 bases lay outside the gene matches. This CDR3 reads CASSVVAGVMGTQYF. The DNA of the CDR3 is TGTGCCAGCAGCGTAGTAGCGGGAGTAATGGGTACGCAGTATTTT.

CDR3 loop: CSVSASGGWYTF. The CDR3 nucleotides are TGCAGCGTTTCGGCGTCTGGAGGATGGTACACCTTC. The V call is TRBV29-1, the J call TRBJ1-2, with D uncertain. Germline CDR1 is SQVTM and CDR2 is ANQGSEA. With 5 bases removed from V and 11 bases from J, the gap between germline ends came to 18 bases. This CDR3 comprises 12 residues.

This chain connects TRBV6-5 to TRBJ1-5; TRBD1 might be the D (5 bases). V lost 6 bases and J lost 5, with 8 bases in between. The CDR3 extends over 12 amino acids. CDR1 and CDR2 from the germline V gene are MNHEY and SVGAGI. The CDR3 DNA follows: TGTGCCAGCAGCCCAGGGTATCAGCCCCAGCATTTT. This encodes CASSPGYQPQHF.